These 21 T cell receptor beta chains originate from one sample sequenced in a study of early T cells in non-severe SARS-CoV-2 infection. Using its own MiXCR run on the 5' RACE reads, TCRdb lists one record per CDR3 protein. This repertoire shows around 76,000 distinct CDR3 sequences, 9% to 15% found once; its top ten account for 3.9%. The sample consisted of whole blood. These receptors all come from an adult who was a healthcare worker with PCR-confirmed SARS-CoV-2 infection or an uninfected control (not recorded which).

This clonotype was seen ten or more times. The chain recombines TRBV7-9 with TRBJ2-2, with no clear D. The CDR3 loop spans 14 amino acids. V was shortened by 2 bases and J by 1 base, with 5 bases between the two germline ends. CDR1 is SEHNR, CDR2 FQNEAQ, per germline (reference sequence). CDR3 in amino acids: CASSLWENTGELFF. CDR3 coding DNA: TGTGCCAGCAGCTTATGGGAGAACACCGGGGAGCTGTTTTTT.

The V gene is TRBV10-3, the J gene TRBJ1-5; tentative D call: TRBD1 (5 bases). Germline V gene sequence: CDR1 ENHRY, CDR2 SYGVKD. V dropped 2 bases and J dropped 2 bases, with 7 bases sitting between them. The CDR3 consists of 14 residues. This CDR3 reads CAISEVGGNQPQHF. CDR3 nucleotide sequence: TGTGCCATCAGTGAGGTAGGGGGCAATCAGCCCCAGCATTTT.

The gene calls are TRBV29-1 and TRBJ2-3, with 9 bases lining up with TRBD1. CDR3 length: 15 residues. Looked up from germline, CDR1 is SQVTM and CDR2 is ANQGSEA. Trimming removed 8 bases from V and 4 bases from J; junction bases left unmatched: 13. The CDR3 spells CSLSHTGGDADTQYF. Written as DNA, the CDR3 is TGCAGCCTTTCGCACACAGGGGGCGATGCAGATACGCAGTATTTT.

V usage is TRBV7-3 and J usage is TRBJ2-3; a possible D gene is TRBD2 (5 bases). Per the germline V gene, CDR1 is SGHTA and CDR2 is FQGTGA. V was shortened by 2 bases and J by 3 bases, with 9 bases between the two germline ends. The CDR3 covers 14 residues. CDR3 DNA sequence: TGTGCCAGCAGCTTAGGGAGACAAACAGATACGCAGTATTTT. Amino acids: CASSLGRQTDTQYF.

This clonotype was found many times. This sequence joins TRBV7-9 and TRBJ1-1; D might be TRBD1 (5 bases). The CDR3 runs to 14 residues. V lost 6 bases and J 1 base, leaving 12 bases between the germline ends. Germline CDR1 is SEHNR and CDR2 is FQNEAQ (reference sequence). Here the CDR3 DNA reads TGTGCCAGCAGGCCCAGGGAGTCGAACACTGAAGCTTTCTTT. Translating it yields CASRPRESNTEAFF.

CDR3 region: CASSFSYNEQFF. The CDR3 DNA is TGTGCCAGCAGTTTCTCCTACAATGAGCAGTTCTTC. V gene TRBV12-3 or TRBV12-4 combines with J gene TRBJ2-1, with D uncertain. The CDR3 runs 12 residues. V was pared by 3 bases and J by 0 bases, with 0 bases between.

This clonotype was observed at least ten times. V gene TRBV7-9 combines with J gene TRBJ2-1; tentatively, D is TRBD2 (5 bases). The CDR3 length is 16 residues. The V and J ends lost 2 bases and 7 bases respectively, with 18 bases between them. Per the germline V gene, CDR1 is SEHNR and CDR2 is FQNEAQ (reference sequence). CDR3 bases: TGTGCCAGCAGCTTAAACGGACTGGGCCGCGAGAATGAGCAGTTCTTC. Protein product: CASSLNGLGRENEQFF.

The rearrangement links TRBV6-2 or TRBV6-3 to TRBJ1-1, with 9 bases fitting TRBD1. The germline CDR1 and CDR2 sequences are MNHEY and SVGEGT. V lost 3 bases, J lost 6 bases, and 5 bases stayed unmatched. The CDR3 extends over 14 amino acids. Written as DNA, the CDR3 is TGTGCCAGCAGTTATGGACAGGGGAGGGCTGAAGCTTTCTTT. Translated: CASSYGQGRAEAFF.

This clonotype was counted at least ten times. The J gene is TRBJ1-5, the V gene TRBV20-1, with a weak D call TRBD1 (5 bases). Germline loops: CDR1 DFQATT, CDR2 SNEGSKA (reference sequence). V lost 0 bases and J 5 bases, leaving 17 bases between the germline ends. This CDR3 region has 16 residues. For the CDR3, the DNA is TGCAGTGCTAGAGATCAGAGACAGCGAAAAGATCAGCCCCAGCATTTT. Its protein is CSARDQRQRKDQPQHF.

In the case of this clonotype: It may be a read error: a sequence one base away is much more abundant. DNA for the CDR3: TGTGCCAGCTCACCATTGGCGACCGAGGAGCTGTTTTTT. Protein: CASSPLATEELFF. The chain carries TRBV18 and TRBJ2-2; D unclear. The CDR3 is 13 amino acids. Germline V gene sequence: CDR1 KGHSH, CDR2 LQKENI. The whole variable domain, remainder taken from reference TRBV18 and TRBJ2-2, is NAGVMQNPRHLVRRRGQEARLRCSPMKGHSHVYWYRQLPEEGLKFMVYLQKENIIDESGMPKERFSAEFPKEGPSILRIQQVVRGDSAAYFCASSPLATEELFFGEGSRLTVL.

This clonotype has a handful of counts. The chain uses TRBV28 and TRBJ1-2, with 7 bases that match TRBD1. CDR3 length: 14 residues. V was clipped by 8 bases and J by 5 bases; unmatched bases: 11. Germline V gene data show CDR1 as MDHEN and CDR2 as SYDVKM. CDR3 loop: CASGAHGTVYGYTF. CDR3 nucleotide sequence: TGTGCCAGCGGAGCCCACGGGACAGTTTATGGCTACACCTTC.

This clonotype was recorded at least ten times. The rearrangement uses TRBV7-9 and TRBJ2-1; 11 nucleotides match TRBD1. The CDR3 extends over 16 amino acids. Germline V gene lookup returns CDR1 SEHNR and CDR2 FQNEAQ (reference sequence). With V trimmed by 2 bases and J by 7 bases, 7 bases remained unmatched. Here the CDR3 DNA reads TGTGCCAGCAGCTTATCTGGGACAGGGGGTTTGAATGAGCAGTTCTTC. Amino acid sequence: CASSLSGTGGLNEQFF.

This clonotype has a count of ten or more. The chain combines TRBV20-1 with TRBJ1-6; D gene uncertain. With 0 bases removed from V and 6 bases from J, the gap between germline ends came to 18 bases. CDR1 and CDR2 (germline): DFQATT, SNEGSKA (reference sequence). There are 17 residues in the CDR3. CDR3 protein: CSAREGPGRVANSPLHF. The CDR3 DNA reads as TGCAGTGCTAGAGAAGGGCCCGGGCGGGTGGCTAATTCACCCCTCCACTTT.

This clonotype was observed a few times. CDR3 residues: CASSLEGSYEQYF. The CDR3, as DNA: TGTGCCAGCAGTTTAGAGGGGTCCTACGAGCAGTACTTC. This chain links TRBV28 with TRBJ2-7; the D call may be TRBD1 or TRBD2 (5 bases each). CDR1 MDHEN and CDR2 SYDVKM come from the germline V gene. V lost 2 bases, J lost 1 base, and 6 bases lay in between. This CDR3 has 13 amino acids.

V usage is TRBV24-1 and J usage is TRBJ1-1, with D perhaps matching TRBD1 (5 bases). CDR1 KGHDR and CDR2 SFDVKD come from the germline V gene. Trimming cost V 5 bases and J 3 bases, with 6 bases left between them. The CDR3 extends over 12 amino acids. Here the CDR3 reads CATSGQHTEAFF. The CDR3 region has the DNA TGTGCCACCAGTGGACAGCACACTGAAGCTTTCTTT.

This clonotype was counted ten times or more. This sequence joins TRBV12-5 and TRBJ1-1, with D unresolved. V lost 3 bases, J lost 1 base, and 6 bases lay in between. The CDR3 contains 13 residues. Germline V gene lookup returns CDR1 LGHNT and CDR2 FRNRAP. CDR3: CASGFGANTEAFF. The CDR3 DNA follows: TGTGCTAGTGGTTTCGGAGCGAACACTGAAGCTTTCTTT.

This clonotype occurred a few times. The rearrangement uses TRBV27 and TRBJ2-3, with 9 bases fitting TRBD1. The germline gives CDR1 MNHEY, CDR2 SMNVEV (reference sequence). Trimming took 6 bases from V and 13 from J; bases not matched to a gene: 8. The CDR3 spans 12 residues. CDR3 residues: CASSPMGTGKYF. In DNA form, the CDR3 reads TGTGCCAGCAGCCCCATGGGGACAGGGAAGTATTTT.

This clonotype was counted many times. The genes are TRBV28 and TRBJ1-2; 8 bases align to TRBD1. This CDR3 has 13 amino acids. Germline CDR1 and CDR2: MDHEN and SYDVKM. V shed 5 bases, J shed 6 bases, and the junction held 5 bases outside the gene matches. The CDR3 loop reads CASSIRTGNGYTF. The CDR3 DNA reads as TGTGCCAGCAGTATCCGGACAGGGAATGGCTACACCTTC.

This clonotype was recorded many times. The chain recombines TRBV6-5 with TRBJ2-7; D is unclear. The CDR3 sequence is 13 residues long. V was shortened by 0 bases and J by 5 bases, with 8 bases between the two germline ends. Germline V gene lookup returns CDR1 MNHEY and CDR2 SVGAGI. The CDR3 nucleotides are TGTGCCAGCAGTTACTCGATTTACGACGAGCAGTACTTC. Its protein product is CASSYSIYDEQYF.

The CDR3 DNA reads as TGTGCCAGCAGTCGGGCAGTTCAAGAGACCCAGTACTTC. Its protein is CASSRAVQETQYF. The chain combines TRBV6-5 with TRBJ2-5; no firm D call. This CDR3 spans 13 amino acids. Germline CDR1 MNHEY, CDR2 SVGAGI. The V gene lost 5 bases and the J gene lost 2 bases, with 9 bases spanning the gap.

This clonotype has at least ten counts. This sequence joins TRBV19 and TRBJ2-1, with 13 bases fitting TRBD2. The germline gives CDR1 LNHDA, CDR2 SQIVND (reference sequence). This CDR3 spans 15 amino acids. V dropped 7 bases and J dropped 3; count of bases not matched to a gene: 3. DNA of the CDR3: TGTGCCAGTACGGGACTAGCGGGAATCTACAATGAGCAGTTCTTC. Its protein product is CASTGLAGIYNEQFF.